Following are 2 T cell receptor beta chains from one sample sequenced in a study of blood T cell repertoires in COVID-19. The table came from immunoSEQ multiplex PCR; TCRdb's copy has only in-frame clones and leaves some out. The sample has approximately 190,000 clones, approximately 82% seen once; the top ten hold 6% to 8%. Sequencing used peripheral blood. The receptors come from a human donor with acute or convalescent COVID-19. The donor label of this sample is uncertain.

V is TRBV14 and J is TRBJ2-3; 10 bases match TRBD1. The CDR3 runs 16 residues. Trimming cost V 4 bases and J 0 bases; bases outside gene matches: 4. Germline V CDR1 and CDR2: SGHDN, FVKESK. The CDR3 nucleotides are TGTGCCAGCAGCCTCCGGACAGGGGGAAGCACAGATACGCAGTATTTT. This encodes CASSLRTGGSTDTQYF. The full variable domain, with the rest looked up from reference TRBV14 and TRBJ2-3, is EAGVTQFPSHSVIEKGQTVTLRCDPISGHDNLYWYRRVMGKEIKFLLHFVKESKQDESGMPNNRFLAERTGGTYSTLKVQPAELEDSGVYFCASSLRTGGSTDTQYFGPGTRLTVL.

V is TRBV19 and J is TRBJ1-2, with 11 bases lining up with TRBD1. The V and J ends lost 2 bases and 2 bases, in that order; junction bases with no gene match: 16. CDR3 size: 20 residues. Germline V lookup: CDR1 LNHDA, CDR2 SQIVND (reference sequence). The CDR3 loop reads CASSIKSWDRGSRSNYGYTF. CDR3 DNA: TGTGCCAGTAGTATAAAGAGTTGGGACAGGGGGAGTCGTTCGAACTATGGCTACACCTTC. Looking up the rest from reference TRBV19 and TRBJ1-2 gives the full variable domain: DGGITQSPKYLFRKEGQNVTLSCEQNLNHDAMYWYRQDPGQGLRLIYYSQIVNDFQKGDIAEGYSVSREKKESFPLTVTSAQKNPTAFYLCASSIKSWDRGSRSNYGYTFGSGTRLTVV.